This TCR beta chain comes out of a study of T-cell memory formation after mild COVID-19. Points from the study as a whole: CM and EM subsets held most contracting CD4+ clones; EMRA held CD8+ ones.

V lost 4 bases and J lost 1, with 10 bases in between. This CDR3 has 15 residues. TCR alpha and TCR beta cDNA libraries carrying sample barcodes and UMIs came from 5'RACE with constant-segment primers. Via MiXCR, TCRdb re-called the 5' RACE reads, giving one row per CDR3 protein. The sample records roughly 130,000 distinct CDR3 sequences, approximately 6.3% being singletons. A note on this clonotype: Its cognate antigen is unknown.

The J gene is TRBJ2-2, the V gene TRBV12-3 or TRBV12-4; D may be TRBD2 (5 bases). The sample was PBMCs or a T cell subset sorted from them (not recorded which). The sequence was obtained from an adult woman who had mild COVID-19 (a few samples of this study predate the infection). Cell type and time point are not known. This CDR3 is CASSSPSRNTGELFF. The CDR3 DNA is TGTGCCAGCAGTTCACCTAGCCGGAACACCGGGGAGCTGTTTTTT.